The present T cell receptor (beta chain) was sequenced within a study of spatial heterogeneity in lung cancer (dated by TCRdb to between 2019 and 2020). About the study as a whole: Beta-chain transcripts were consistently detected in greater numbers than alpha-chain transcripts, which likely reflected higher beta-chain transcript abundance. In the raw uncorrected reads, each unique combination of TCR and UMI appeared more than ten times on average. In non-small cell lung cancer, the study made a quantitative comparison of TCR alpha and beta repertoires among multiple tumor regions, matched nontumor lung and blood. TCR repertoire features were related to nonsynonymous mutation counts determined by whole-exome sequencing of tumor tissue. At surgery, both alpha and beta chains were TCR-sequenced in about 200 tumor regions, about 61 matched nontumor lung samples and 56 PBMC samples.

Sample time point, as interpreted from the label and publication: sample taken at primary tumor resection. TCR sequencing used whole RNA extracted from tumor and nontumor lung tissue, or from cryopreserved PBMC samples, without cell sorting. Donors were 72 patients with early-stage, untreated non-small cell lung cancer from the lung TRACERx cohort. Patients were selected for TCR sequencing only if sufficient RNA was available from at least two tumor regions. Receptor amplification or capture employed 5' RACE. Sequencer: NextSeq 500. In the TCR library protocol, a unique molecular identifier was attached to each TCR cDNA molecule so that PCR and sequencing errors could be corrected. The paper's data handling went like this. TCR identification, UMI-based error correction and CDR3 extraction were performed with Decombinator tools. Expanded TCRs were defined as those above a frequency of 2 per 1,000, corresponding to the top 1% of the tumor frequency distribution. Rényi diversity was computed with the R vegan package after subsampling each repertoire 100 times to 5,000 TCRs. To build CDR3 similarity networks, amino acid triplet string-kernel similarity was used, and CDR3s were connected when their pairwise similarity was above 0.82. TCRdb cleaned the public reads at Q25 with fastp, built clones with MiXCR and kept in-frame beta chains. Identical CDR3 protein sequences are pooled into one entry, listed with their most common genes and DNA. TCRdb's processing, not the authors', yielded these V and J calls. This sample lists approximately 52,000 distinct CDR3 sequences; roughly 7% were detected once. The ten top clones hold about 3% of the sample.

About this clonotype: Its antigen is still unknown. The sample holds no much larger clone one base away, and base qualities are not on file.

Study-wide conclusions, independent of this receptor: Additional single-cell paired TCR alpha and beta sequencing was considered necessary to confirm, at a functional level, the hypothesis that regional TCRs recognize regional mutations. Ubiquitous expanded tumor TCRs showed up in blood more often at tumor resection than at routine follow-up.

Relative to germline, V is 0 bases shorter and J is 4 bases shorter, with 12 bases between their ends. The CDR3, from cysteine to phenylalanine, totals 15 residues. The DNA shown is the 45-base CDR3, in frame from base 1. The germline V gene supplies CDR1 LGHNA and CDR2 YNFKEQ. The TCR comes from a female donor with early-stage non-small cell lung cancer. The chain uses TRBV4-2 and TRBJ1-2; the D gene assignment is ambiguous. This material consisted of PBMCs, taken at surgery. The DNA is as follows: TGTGCCAGCAGCCAAGAAGAGCACGCGATCTATGGCTACACCTTC. This is translated as CASSQEEHAIYGYTF.